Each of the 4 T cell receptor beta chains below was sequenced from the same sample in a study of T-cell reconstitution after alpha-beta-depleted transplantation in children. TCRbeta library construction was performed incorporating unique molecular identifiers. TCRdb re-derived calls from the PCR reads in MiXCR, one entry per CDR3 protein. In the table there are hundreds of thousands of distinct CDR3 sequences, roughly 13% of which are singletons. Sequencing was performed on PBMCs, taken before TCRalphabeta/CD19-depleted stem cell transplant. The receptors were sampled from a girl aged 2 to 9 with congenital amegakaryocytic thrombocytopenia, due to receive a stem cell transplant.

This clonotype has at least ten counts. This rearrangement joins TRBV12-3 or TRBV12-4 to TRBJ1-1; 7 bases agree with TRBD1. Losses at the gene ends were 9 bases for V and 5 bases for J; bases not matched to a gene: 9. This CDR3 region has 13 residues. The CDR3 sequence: CARLRQGGTEAFF. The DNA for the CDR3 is TGTGCCAGATTAAGACAGGGTGGGACTGAAGCTTTCTTT.

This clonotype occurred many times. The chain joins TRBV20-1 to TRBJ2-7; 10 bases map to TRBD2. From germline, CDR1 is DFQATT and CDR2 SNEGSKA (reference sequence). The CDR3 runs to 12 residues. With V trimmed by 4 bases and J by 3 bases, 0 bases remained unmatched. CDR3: CSATSGGYEQYF. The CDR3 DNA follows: TGCAGTGCTACTAGCGGGGGCTACGAGCAGTACTTC.

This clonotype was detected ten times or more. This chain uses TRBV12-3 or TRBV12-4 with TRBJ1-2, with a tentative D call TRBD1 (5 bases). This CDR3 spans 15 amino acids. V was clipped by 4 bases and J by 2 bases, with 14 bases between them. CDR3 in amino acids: CASSYSQVTNYGYTF. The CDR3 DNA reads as TGTGCCAGCAGTTACTCACAGGTTACAAACTATGGCTACACCTTC.

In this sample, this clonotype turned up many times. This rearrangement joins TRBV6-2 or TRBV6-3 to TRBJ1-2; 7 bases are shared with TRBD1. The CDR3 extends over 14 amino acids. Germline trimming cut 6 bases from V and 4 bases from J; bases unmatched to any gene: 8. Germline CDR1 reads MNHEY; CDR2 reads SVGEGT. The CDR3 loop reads CASRTGTVPYGYTF. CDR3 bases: TGTGCCAGCAGAACCGGGACAGTACCCTATGGCTACACCTTC.